Sequencing of this T cell receptor (beta chain) was carried out in a study of radiotherapy plus CTLA-4 blockade in lung cancer. Overall study: Disease control reached about 28%, with objective responses in roughly 19%.

Concerning this clone: Antigen: not known.

Using immunoSEQ multiplex PCR, the repertoire was profiled, and TCRdb retains in-frame clones only, with some absent. The sample shows about 90,000 clones, approximately 79% of them seen only once. Lung cancer patients with chemo-refractory metastatic non-small-cell disease were given focal radiation plus CTLA-4 blockade with ipilimumab. Overall study results and limits: In blood, TCR clones derived from the tumor expanded after radiotherapy plus ipilimumab.

The CDR3 has 17 residues. Germline CDR1 LNHDA, CDR2 SQIVND (reference sequence). V was pared by 4 bases and J by 6 bases, with 9 bases of the junction left unmatched. This TCR was recovered from a human donor with non-small cell lung cancer that progressed on radiotherapy plus ipilimumab. The sample was peripheral blood, taken from a patient treated with radiotherapy plus ipilimumab. This sequence joins TRBV19 and TRBJ2-3; TRBD2 agrees at 14 bases. The CDR3 reads CASSRGRLAGGRDTQYF. The CDR3 DNA follows: TGTGCCAGTAGTAGGGGCCGACTAGCGGGAGGGAGGGATACGCAGTATTTT.